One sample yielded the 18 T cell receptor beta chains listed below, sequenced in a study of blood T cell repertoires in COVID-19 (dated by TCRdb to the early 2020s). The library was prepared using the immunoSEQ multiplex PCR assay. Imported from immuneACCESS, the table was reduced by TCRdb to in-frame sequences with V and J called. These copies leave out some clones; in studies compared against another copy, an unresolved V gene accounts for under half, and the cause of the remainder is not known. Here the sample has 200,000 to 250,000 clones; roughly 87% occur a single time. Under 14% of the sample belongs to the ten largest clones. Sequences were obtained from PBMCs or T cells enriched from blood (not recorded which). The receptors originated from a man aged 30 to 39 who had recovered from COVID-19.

The CDR3 sequence: CASSPGTGSAQYF. DNA for the CDR3: TGTGCCAGCAGTCCCGGGACAGGGTCTGCCCAGTACTTC. The chain employs TRBV12-3 or TRBV12-4 and TRBJ2-5, with TRBD1 identical over 9 bases. The V and J ends lost 5 bases and 9 bases, in that order; junction bases with no gene match: 7. The CDR3 is made up of 13 amino acids.

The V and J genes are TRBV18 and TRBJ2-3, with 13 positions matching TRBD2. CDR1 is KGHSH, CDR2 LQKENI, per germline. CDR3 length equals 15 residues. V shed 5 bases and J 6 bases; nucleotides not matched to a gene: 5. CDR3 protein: CASSSGLAGDDTQYF. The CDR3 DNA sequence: TGTGCCAGCTCATCAGGACTAGCGGGGGACGATACGCAGTATTTT.

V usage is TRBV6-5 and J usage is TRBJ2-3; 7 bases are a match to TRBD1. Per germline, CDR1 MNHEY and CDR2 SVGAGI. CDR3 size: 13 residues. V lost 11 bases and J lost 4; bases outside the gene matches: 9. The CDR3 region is CAARKQGSDTQYF. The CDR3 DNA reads TGTGCCGCCCGAAAACAGGGGTCAGATACGCAGTATTTT.

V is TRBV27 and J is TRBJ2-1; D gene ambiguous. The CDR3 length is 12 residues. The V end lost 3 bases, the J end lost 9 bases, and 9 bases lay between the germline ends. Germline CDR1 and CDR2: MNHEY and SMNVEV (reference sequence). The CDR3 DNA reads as TGTGCCAGCAGTTTTTCTTTGCGTGAGCAGTTCTTC. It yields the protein CASSFSLREQFF.

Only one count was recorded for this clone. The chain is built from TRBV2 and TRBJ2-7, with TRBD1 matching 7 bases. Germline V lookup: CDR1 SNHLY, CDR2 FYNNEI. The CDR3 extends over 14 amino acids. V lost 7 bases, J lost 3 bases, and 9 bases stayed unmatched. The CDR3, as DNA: TGTGCCAGCAATGTACAGGGGATTGTCTACGAGCAGTACTTC. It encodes CASNVQGIVYEQYF.

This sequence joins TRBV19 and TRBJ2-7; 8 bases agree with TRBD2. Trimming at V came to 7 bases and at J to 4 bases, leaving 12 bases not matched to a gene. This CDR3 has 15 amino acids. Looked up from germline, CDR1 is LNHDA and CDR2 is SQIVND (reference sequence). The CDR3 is CASMPGSGGSYEQYF. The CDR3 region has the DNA TGTGCCAGTATGCCTGGGAGCGGGGGATCGTACGAGCAGTACTTC. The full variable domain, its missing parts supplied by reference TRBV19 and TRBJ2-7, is DGGITQSPKYLFRKEGQNVTLSCEQNLNHDAMYWYRQDPGQGLRLIYYSQIVNDFQKGDIAEGYSVSREKKESFPLTVTSAQKNPTAFYLCASMPGSGGSYEQYFGPGTRLTVT.

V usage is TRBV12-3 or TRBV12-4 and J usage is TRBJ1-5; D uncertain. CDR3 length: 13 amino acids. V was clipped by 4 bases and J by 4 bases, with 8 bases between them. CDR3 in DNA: TGTGCCAGCAGTTATCAGGTTAATCAGCCCCAGCATTTT. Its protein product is CASSYQVNQPQHF.

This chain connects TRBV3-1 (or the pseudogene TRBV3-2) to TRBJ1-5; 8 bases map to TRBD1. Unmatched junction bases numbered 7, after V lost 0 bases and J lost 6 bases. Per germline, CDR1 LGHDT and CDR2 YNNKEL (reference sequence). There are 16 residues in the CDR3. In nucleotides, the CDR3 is TGTGCCAGCAGCCAAGATGCCCCAGGGGGCGGTCAGCCCCAGCATTTT. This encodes CASSQDAPGGGQPQHF.

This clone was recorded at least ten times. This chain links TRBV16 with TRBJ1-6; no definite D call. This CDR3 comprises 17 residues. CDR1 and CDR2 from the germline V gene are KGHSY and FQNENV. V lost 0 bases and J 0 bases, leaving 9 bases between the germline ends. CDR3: CASSQSFGSSYNSPLHF. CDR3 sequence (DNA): TGTGCCAGCAGCCAATCGTTTGGGAGCTCCTATAATTCACCCCTCCACTTT.

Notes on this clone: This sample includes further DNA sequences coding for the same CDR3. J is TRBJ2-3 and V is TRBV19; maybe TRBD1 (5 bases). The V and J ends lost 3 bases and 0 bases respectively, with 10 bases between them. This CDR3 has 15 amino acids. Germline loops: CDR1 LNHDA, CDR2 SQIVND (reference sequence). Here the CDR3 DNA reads TGTGCCAGTAGTATTTGGCAGGGTAGCACAGATACGCAGTATTTT. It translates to CASSIWQGSTDTQYF.

Here the CDR3 reads CASSLGLAGGIYEQYF. CDR3 in DNA: TGCGCCAGCAGCTTGGGGCTAGCGGGAGGTATATACGAGCAGTACTTC. The chain carries TRBV5-1 and TRBJ2-7; 11 bases are a match to TRBD2. Germline V lookup: CDR1 SGHRS, CDR2 YFSETQ. After removal of 0 bases from V and 4 bases from J, the junction contained 6 bases not matched to a gene. The CDR3 consists of 16 residues.

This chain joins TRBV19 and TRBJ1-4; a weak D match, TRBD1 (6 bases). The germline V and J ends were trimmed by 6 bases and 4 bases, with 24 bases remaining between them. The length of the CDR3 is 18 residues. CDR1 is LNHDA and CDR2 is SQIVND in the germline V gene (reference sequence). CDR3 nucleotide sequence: TGTGCCAGTAGGAGCTGGACAGCCTTCAATGTTATTAATGAAAAACTGTTTTTT. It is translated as CASRSWTAFNVINEKLFF.

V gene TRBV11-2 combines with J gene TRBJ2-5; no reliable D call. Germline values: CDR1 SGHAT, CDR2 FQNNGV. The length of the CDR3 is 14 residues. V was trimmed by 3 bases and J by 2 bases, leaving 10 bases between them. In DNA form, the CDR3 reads TGTGCCAGCAGCTTGAGCCTTTCTCAAGAGACCCAGTACTTC. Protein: CASSLSLSQETQYF.

This chain's CDR3 is CASSLWAGSPLHF. The CDR3 DNA is TGTGCCAGCAGCCTGTGGGCGGGATCACCCCTCCACTTT. The chain carries TRBV6-4 and TRBJ1-6; D is ambiguous. The CDR3 is made up of 13 amino acids. Germline CDR1 reads MRHNA; CDR2 reads SNTAGT. Deletions cut 6 bases from V and 10 bases from J, with 13 bases between.

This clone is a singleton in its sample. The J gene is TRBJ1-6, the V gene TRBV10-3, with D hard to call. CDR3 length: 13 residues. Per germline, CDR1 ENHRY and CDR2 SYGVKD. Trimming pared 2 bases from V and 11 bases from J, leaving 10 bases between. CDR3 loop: CAISETREPPLHF. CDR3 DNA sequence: TGTGCCATCAGTGAGACGAGGGAACCACCCCTCCACTTT.

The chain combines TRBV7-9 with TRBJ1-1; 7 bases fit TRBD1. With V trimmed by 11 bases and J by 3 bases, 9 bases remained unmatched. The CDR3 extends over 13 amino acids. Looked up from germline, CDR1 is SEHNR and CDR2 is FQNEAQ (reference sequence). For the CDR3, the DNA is TGTGCCTGCCGACAGGGAATGGACACTGAAGCTTTCTTT. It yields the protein CACRQGMDTEAFF. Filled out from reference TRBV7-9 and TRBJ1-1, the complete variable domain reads DTGVSQNPRHKITKRGQNVTFRCDPISEHNRLYWYRQTLGQGPEFLTYFQNEAQLEKSRLLSDRFSAERPKGSFSTLEIQRTEQGDSAMYLCACRQGMDTEAFFGQGTRLTVV.

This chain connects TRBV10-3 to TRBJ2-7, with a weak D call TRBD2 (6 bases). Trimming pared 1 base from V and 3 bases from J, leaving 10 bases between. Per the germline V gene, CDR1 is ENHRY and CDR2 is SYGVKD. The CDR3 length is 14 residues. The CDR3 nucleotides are TGTGCCATCAGTGAGTATCGGACTAACTACGAGCAGTACTTC. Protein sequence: CAISEYRTNYEQYF.

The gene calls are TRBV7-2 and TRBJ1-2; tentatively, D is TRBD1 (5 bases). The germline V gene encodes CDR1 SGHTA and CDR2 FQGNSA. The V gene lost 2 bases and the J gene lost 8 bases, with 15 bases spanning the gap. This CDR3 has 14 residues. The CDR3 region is CASSLFGRAGGYTF. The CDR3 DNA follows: TGTGCCAGCAGCTTATTCGGCAGGGCCGGAGGCTACACCTTC.